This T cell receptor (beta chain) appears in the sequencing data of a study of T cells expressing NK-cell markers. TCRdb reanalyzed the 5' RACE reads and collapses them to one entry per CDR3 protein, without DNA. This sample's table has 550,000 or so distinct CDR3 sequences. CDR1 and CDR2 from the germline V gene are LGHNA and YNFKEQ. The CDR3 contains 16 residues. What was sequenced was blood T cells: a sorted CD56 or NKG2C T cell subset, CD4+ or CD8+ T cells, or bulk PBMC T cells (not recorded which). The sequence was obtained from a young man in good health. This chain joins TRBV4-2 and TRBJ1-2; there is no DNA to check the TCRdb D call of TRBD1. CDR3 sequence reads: CASSQEPKTGIYGYTF.